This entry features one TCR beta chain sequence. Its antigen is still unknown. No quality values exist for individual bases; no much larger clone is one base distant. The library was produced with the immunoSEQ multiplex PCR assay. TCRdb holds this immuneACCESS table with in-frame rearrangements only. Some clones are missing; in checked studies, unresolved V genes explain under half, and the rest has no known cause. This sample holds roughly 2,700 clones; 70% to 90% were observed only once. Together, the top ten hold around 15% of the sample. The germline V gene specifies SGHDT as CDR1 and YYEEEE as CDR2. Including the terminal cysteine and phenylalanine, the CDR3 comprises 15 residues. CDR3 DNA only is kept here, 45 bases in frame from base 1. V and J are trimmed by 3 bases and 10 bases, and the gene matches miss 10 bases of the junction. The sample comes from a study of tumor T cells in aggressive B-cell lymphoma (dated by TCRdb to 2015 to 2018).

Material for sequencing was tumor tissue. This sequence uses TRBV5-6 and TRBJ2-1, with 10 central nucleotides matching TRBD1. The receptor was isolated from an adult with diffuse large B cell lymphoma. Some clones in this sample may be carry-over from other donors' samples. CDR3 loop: CASSSEDRGLTEQFF. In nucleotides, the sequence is TGTGCCAGCAGCTCCGAGGACAGGGGGTTGACGGAGCAGTTCTTC.